The 14 T cell receptor beta chains below were found in one sample sequenced in a study of CD8 T cells in Susac syndrome. When the RNA was reverse transcribed, random hexamers were used with an input of about 0.5 to 1 ug. TCRdb independently ran MiXCR on the immunoSEQ multiplex PCR reads; one entry per CDR3 protein. The table has approximately 130,000 distinct CDR3 sequences, 85% to 95% seen once. Sequencing was carried out using CD4+ T cells from PBMCs. The receptors come from a human donor in good health.

This chain links TRBV7-3 with TRBJ2-3; 10 nucleotides match TRBD2. The V segment lost 5 bases and the J segment 3 bases; nucleotides outside the gene matches: 11. This CDR3 has 17 amino acids. Germline CDR1 reads SGHTA; CDR2 reads FQGTGA. CDR3: CASSLGVAGGLTDTQYF. CDR3 DNA: TGTGCCAGCAGCCTAGGGGTAGCGGGAGGCCTAACAGATACGCAGTATTTT. Together with reference TRBV7-3 and TRBJ2-3, the CDR3 gives the full variable domain: GAGVSQTPSNKVTEKGKYVELRCDPISGHTALYWYRQSLGQGPEFLIYFQGTGAADDSGLPNDRFFAVRPEGSVSTLKIQRTERGDSAVYLCASSLGVAGGLTDTQYFGPGTRLTVL.

The gene calls are TRBV19 and TRBJ1-5, with 9 nucleotides matching TRBD1. The CDR3 loop spans 15 amino acids. From germline, CDR1 is LNHDA and CDR2 SQIVND (reference sequence). V lost 7 bases, J lost 4 bases, and 8 bases stayed unmatched. The CDR3 region is CASTSDRGRNQPQHF. In DNA, the CDR3 is TGTGCCAGTACCTCGGACAGGGGCAGGAATCAGCCCCAGCATTTT.

The rearrangement joins TRBV5-1 to TRBJ2-7, with 7 bases lining up with TRBD2. Germline CDR1 reads SGHRS; CDR2 reads YFSETQ. Trimming at V came to 0 bases and at J to 2 bases, leaving 2 bases not matched to a gene. The CDR3 is 14 residues long. CDR3 sequence (DNA): TGCGCCAGCAGCTTGGCTAGCGGACCCTACGAGCAGTACTTC. It encodes CASSLASGPYEQYF. Variable domain in full (rest from reference TRBV5-1 and TRBJ2-7): KAGVTQTPRYLIKTRGQQVTLSCSPISGHRSVSWYQQTPGQGLQFLFEYFSETQRNKGNFPGRFSGRQFSNSRSEMNVSTLELGDSALYLCASSLASGPYEQYFGPGTRLTVT.

J is TRBJ1-2 and V is TRBV30; 8 bases agree with TRBD1. V trimming: 2 bases; J trimming: 5 bases; junction bases outside the gene matches: 10. Looked up from germline, CDR1 is GTSNPN and CDR2 is SVGIG (reference sequence). CDR3 size: 15 residues. The CDR3 region is CAWSIQTGAPYGYTF. Here the CDR3 DNA reads TGTGCCTGGAGTATCCAGACAGGGGCCCCTTATGGCTACACCTTC. The full variable domain, in which reference TRBV30 and TRBJ1-2 provide the parts outside the CDR3, is SQTIHQWPATLVQPVGSPLSLECTVEGTSNPNLYWYRQAAGRGLQLLFYSVGIGQISSEVPQNLSASRPQDRQFILSSKKLLLSDSGFYLCAWSIQTGAPYGYTFGSGTRLTVV.

This chain joins TRBV6-5 and TRBJ1-3, with 9 bases lining up with TRBD1. There are 16 residues in the CDR3. Germline assignment: CDR1 MNHEY and CDR2 SVGAGI. V lost 0 bases to trimming and J lost 4 bases; unmatched junction nucleotides: 4. CDR3 amino acids: CASSYSRDRAGNTIYF. CDR3 DNA: TGTGCCAGCAGTTACTCGCGGGACAGGGCGGGAAACACCATATATTTT.

The V and J genes are TRBV27 and TRBJ1-6, with unresolved D. Trimming cost V 6 bases and J 7 bases, with 13 bases left between them. Germline V lookup: CDR1 MNHEY, CDR2 SMNVEV (reference sequence). The CDR3 spans 14 residues. CDR3 region: CASSLGPSNSPLHF. The CDR3 DNA sequence: TGTGCCAGCAGCCTGGGTCCTTCGAATTCACCCCTCCACTTT.

The chain has TRBV5-4 and TRBJ2-7; 9 nucleotides agree with TRBD1. This CDR3 contains 16 residues. Germline loops: CDR1 SGHNT, CDR2 YYREEE (reference sequence). V shed 2 bases, J shed 2 bases, and the junction held 8 bases outside the gene matches. CDR3 in amino acids: CASSFASRTGAYEQYF. CDR3 DNA sequence: TGTGCCAGCAGCTTTGCCTCCAGGACAGGGGCCTACGAGCAGTACTTC.

The chain uses TRBV19 and TRBJ1-2; 8 bases agree with TRBD1. Germline CDR1 is LNHDA and CDR2 is SQIVND (reference sequence). V lost 4 bases to trimming and J lost 3 bases; unmatched junction nucleotides: 7. The CDR3 runs to 15 residues. CDR3 region: CASSSRGRIDYGYTF. As DNA, the CDR3 is TGTGCCAGTAGTAGCAGGGGGCGAATCGACTATGGCTACACCTTC. The full variable domain, completed using reference TRBV19 and TRBJ1-2, is DGGITQSPKYLFRKEGQNVTLSCEQNLNHDAMYWYRQDPGQGLRLIYYSQIVNDFQKGDIAEGYSVSREKKESFPLTVTSAQKNPTAFYLCASSSRGRIDYGYTFGSGTRLTVV.

This clonotype was observed a handful of times. This sequence joins TRBV20-1 and TRBJ1-5; D unclear. Germline V CDR1 and CDR2: DFQATT, SNEGSKA (reference sequence). Trimming shortened V by 4 bases and J by 2 bases, and 12 bases separated the two germline ends. The CDR3 is 14 amino acids. CDR3 in amino acids: CSAIGAKGNQPQHF. The CDR3 coding sequence is TGCAGTGCTATTGGTGCTAAAGGCAATCAGCCCCAGCATTTT.

This chain links TRBV30 with TRBJ1-5, with D hard to call. V was shortened by 0 bases and J by 1 base, with 16 bases between the two germline ends. Germline-derived CDR1 and CDR2 are GTSNPN and SVGIG (reference sequence). The CDR3 runs 17 residues. The CDR3: CAWSVRWEGLSNQPQHF. In DNA, the CDR3 is TGTGCCTGGAGTGTTAGGTGGGAGGGTTTGAGCAATCAGCCCCAGCATTTT.

The chain uses TRBV4-2 and TRBJ2-2, with 10 bases lining up with TRBD2. Germline CDR1 LGHNA, CDR2 YNFKEQ. CDR3 length: 16 residues. Trimming at V came to 1 base and at J to 5 bases, leaving 4 bases not matched to a gene. The CDR3 reads CASSQVWTSGTGELFF. The CDR3 nucleotides read TGTGCCAGCAGCCAAGTCTGGACTAGCGGTACCGGGGAGCTGTTTTTT.

The CDR3 DNA sequence: TGTGCCAGCAGTGAGAACAGGGGGTCCCAAAACATTCAGTACTTC. Amino acid sequence: CASSENRGSQNIQYF. V gene TRBV25-1 combines with J gene TRBJ2-4, with TRBD1 identical over 8 bases. V shed 3 bases, J shed 5 bases, and the junction held 6 bases outside the gene matches. The germline V gene has CDR1 MGHDK and CDR2 SYGVNS. This CDR3 spans 15 amino acids.

This chain connects TRBV18 to TRBJ2-1; TRBD2 is a possible D gene (5 bases). Deletions cut 1 base from V and 4 bases from J, with 14 bases between. CDR1 KGHSH and CDR2 LQKENI come from the germline V gene. There are 16 residues in the CDR3. This CDR3 reads CASSPQEGVDYNEQFF. The CDR3 nucleotides read TGTGCCAGCTCACCACAAGAGGGAGTTGATTACAATGAGCAGTTCTTC.

J is TRBJ2-7 and V is TRBV28; TRBD1 might be the D (6 bases). The CDR3 extends over 13 amino acids. Trimming removed 5 bases from V and 0 bases from J, with 8 bases in between. Germline assignment: CDR1 MDHEN and CDR2 SYDVKM. The DNA for the CDR3 is TGTGCCAGCAGTAAGGGACACTCCTACGAGCAGTACTTC. Protein product: CASSKGHSYEQYF.